This T cell receptor beta chain was sequenced during a study of cytotoxic CD8 clonotypes in ibrutinib-treated CLL. Germline CDR1 reads SNHLY; CDR2 reads FYNNEI. CDR3 length: 14 residues. V was clipped by 8 bases and J by 4 bases; unmatched bases: 7. Data came from immunoSEQ multiplex PCR; TCRdb stores just in-frame clones and leaves some out. The repertoire holds fewer than 200,000 clones, with less than 85% as singletons. This chain links TRBV2 with TRBJ1-4; the match to TRBD1 covers 7 bases. The receptor comes from a human donor with chronic lymphocytic leukemia. The input for sequencing was PBMCs, taken after 24 months of ibrutinib treatment. Here the CDR3 reads CASASDRVNEKLFF. The CDR3 nucleotides are TGTGCCAGCGCATCAGACAGGGTTAATGAAAAACTGTTTTTT.